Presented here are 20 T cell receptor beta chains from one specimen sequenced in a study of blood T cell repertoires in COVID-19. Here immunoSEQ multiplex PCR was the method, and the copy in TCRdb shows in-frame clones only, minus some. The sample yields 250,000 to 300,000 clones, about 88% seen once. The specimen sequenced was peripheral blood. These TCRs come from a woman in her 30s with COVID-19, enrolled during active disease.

CDR3 sequence reads: CAWSRTDQPQHF. The CDR3 coding sequence is TGTGCCTGGAGTCGAACGGATCAGCCCCAGCATTTT. The genes are TRBV30 and TRBJ1-5; D gene ambiguous. V shed 2 bases and J shed 5 bases, with 7 bases lying between them. Per germline, CDR1 GTSNPN and CDR2 SVGIG (reference sequence). This CDR3 has 12 residues.

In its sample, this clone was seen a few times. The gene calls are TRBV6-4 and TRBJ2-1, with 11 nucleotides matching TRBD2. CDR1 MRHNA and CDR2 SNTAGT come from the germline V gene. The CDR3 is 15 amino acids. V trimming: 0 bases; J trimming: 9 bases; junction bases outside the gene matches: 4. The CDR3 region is CASSDSLAGDSEQFF. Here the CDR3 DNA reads TGTGCCAGCAGTGACTCACTAGCGGGAGACTCTGAGCAGTTCTTC.

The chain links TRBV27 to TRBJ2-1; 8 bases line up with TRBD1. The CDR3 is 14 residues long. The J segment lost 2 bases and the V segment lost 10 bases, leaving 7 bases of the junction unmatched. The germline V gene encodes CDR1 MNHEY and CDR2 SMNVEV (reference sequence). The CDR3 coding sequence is TGTGCCACTGTAACAGGGGGTACCTACAATGAGCAGTTCTTC. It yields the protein CATVTGGTYNEQFF.

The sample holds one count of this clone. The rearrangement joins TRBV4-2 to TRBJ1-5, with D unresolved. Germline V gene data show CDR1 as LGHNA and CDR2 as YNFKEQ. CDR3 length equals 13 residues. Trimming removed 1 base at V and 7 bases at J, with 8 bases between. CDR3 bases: TGTGCCAGCAGCCAAGTGACTATGCAGCCCCAGCATTTT. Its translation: CASSQVTMQPQHF.

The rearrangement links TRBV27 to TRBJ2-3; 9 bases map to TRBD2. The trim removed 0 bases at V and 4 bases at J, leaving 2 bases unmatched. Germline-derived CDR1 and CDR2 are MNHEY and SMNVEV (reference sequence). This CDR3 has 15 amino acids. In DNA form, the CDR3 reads TGTGCCAGCAGTTTATCGGGACTAGCTGCAGATACGCAGTATTTT. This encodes CASSLSGLAADTQYF.

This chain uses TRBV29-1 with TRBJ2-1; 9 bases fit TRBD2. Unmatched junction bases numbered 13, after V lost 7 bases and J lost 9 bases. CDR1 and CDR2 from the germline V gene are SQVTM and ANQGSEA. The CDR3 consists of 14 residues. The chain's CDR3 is CSARPGLAVVEQFF. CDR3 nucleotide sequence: TGCAGCGCCCGACCGGGACTAGCAGTGGTTGAGCAGTTCTTC.

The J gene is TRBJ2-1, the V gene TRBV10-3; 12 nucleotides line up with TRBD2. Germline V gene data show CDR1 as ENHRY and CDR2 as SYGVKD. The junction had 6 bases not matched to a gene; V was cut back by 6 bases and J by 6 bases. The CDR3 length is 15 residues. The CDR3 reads CAIRMTSGRGNEQFF. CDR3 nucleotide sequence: TGTGCCATCAGGATGACTAGCGGGAGAGGCAATGAGCAGTTCTTC.

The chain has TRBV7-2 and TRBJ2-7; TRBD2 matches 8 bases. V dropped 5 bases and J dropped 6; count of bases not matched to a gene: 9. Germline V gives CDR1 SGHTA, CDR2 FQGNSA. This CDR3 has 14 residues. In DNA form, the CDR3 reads TGTGCCAGCAGCGCCGGACTAGCTTACACCGAGCAGTACTTC. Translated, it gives CASSAGLAYTEQYF.

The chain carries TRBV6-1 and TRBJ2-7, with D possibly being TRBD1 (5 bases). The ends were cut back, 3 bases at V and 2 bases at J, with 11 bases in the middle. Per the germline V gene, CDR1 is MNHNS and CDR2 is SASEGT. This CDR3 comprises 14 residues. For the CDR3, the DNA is TGTGCCAGCAGTGACCCCAGGGTCCCCTACGAGCAGTACTTC. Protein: CASSDPRVPYEQYF.

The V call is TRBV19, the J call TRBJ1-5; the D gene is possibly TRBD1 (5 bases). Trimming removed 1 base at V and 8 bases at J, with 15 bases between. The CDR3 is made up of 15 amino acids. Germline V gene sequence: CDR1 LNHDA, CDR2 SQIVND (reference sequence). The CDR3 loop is CASSIVPGRGEPQHF. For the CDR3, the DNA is TGTGCCAGTAGTATAGTACCAGGAAGGGGTGAGCCCCAGCATTTT.

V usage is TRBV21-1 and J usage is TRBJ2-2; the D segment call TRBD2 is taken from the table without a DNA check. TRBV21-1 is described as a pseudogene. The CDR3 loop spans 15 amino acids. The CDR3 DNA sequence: TGTGCCAAAATTCACAGCGGGGGAAACACCGGGGAGCTGTTTTTT. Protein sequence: CAKIHSGGNTGELFF.

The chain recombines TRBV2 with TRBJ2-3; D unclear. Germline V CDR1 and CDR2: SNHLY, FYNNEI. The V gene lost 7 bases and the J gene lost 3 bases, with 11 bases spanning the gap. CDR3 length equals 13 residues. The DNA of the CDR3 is TGTGCCAGCAAAAGCGCGGTGACAGATACGCAGTATTTT. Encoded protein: CASKSAVTDTQYF. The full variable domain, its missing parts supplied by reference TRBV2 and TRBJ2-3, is EPEVTQTPSHQVTQMGQEVILRCVPISNHLYFYWYRQILGQKVEFLVSFYNNEISEKSEIFDDQFSVERPDGSNFTLKIRSTKLEDSAMYFCASKSAVTDTQYFGPGTRLTVL.

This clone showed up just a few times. The CDR3 protein is CASSRGTAIGNTIYF. In DNA form, the CDR3 reads TGTGCCAGCAGCCGAGGGACAGCGATTGGAAACACCATATATTTT. V usage is TRBV28 and J usage is TRBJ1-3, with 7 nucleotides matching TRBD1. CDR3 length: 15 residues. Germline lookup yields CDR1 MDHEN and CDR2 SYDVKM. The V and J ends lost 6 bases and 3 bases, in that order; junction bases with no gene match: 8.

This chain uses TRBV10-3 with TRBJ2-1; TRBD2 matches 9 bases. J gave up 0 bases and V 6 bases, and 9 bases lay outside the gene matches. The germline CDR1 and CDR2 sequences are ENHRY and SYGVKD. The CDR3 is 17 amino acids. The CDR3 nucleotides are TGTGCCATCAGGGGGGCTAGCGGGACCCGCTCCTACAATGAGCAGTTCTTC. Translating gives CAIRGASGTRSYNEQFF.

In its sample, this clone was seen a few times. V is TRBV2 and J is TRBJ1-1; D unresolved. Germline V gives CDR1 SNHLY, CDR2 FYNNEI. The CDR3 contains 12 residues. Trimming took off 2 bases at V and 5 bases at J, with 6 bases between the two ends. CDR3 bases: TGTGCCAGCAGTGAACGAGGAACTGAAGCTTTCTTT. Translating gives CASSERGTEAFF.

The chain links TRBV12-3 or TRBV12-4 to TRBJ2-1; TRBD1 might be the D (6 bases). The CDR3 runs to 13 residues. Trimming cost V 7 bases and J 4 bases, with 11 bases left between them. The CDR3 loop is CASNTDRYNEQFF. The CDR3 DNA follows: TGTGCCAGCAATACTGACAGGTACAATGAGCAGTTCTTC.

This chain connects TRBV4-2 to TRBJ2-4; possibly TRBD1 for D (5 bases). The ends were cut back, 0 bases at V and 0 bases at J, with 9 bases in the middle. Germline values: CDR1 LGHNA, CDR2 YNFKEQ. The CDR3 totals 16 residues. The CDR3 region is CASSQDRGLAKNIQYF. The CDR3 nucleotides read TGTGCCAGCAGCCAAGATAGGGGTCTAGCCAAAAACATTCAGTACTTC.

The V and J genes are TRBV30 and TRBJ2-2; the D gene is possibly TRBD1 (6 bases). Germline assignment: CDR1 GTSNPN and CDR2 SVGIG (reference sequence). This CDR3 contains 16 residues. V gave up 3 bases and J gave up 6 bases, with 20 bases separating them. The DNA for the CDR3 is TGTGCCTGGAGCTTGGGGTTTACAGGGCCGGCCGGGGAGCTGTTTTTT. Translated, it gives CAWSLGFTGPAGELFF.

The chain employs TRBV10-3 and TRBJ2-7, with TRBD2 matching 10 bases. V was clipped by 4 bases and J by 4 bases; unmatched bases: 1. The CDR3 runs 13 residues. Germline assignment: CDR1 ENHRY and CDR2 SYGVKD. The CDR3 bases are TGTGCCATCAGTGGGGGACTAGCGTACGAGCAGTACTTC. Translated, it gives CAISGGLAYEQYF.

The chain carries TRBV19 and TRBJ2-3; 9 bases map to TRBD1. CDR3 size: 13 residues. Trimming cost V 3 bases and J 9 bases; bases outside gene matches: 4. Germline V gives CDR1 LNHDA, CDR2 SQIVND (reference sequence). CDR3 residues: CASSIKGQGTQYF. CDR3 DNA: TGTGCCAGTAGTATCAAGGGACAGGGAACGCAGTATTTT.